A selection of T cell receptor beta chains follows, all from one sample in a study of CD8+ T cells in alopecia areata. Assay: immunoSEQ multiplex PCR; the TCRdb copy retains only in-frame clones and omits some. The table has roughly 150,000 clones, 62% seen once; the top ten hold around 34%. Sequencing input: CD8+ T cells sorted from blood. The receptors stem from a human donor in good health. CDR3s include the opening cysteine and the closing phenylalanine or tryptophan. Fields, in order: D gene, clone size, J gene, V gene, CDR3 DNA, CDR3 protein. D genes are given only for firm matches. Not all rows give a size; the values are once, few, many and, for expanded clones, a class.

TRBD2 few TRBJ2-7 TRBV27 TGTGCCAGCAGTGAAGCGGGAGAGAGACTCTACGAGCAGTACTTC CASSEAGERLYEQYF
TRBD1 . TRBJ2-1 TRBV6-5 TGTGCCAGCAGTCCCCGGGACAGGGCTTTTGGTGAGCAGTTCTTC CASSPRDRAFGEQFF
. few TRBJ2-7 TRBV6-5 TGTGCCAGCAGCTTGGACAGCCTTTCCTACGAGCAGTACTTC CASSLDSLSYEQYF
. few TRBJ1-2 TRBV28 TGTGCCAGCAGTTTGAACCTCCTCTATGGCTACACCTTC CASSLNLLYGYTF
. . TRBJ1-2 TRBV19 TGTGCCAGTAGCTCAGGGTTCTATGGCTACACCTTC CASSSGFYGYTF
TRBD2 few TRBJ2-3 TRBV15 TGTGCCACCAGCATTAGCGGGAGTGGGACAGATACGCAGTATTTT CATSISGSGTDTQYF
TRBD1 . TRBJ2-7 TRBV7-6 TGTGCCAGCAGCCAATGGACAGGCTCCTACGAGCAGTACTTC CASSQWTGSYEQYF
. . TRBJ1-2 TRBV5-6 TGTGCCAGCAGCTTGGAGGGACATCCAACCGGCTACACCTTC CASSLEGHPTGYTF
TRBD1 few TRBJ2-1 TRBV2 TGTGCCAGCAGCCCGGGACAGGGCTACAATGAGCAGTTCTTC CASSPGQGYNEQFF
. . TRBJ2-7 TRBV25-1 TGTGCCAGCAGTGAATCCCGCGCGAGCTCCTACGAGCAGTACTTC CASSESRASSYEQYF
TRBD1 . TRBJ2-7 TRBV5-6 TGTGCCAGCAGCGTGGGACAGAATTACGAGCAGTACTTC CASSVGQNYEQYF
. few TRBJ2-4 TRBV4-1 TGCGCCAGCAGCCAAGATCTAGAAAACATTCAGTACTTC CASSQDLENIQYF
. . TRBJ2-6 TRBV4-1 TGCGCCAGCAGCCAGGAGCTCTCTGGGGCCAACGTCCTGACTTTC CASSQELSGANVLTF
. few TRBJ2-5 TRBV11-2 TGTGCCAGCAGCGCAGAACTGAGCGGGCGGGAGACCCAGTACTTC CASSAELSGRETQYF
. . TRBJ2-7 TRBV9 TGTGCCAGCAGCGTAGGCCAGAGCTACGAGCAGTACTTC CASSVGQSYEQYF
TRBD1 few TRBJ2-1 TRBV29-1 TGCAGCGTCCGGGACAGAAAATACAATGAGCAGTTCTTC CSVRDRKYNEQFF
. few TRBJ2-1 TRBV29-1 TGCAGCACTCTCGGGAGCCGGGGGTACAATGAGCAGTTCTTC CSTLGSRGYNEQFF
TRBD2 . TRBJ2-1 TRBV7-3 TGTGCCAGCAGCTCGACTCCTAACGGGAGGGCTTACAATGAGCAGTTCTTC CASSSTPNGRAYNEQFF
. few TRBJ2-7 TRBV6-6 TGTGCCAGCAGTATGGGCGTGGGGGAGCAGTACTTC CASSMGVGEQYF
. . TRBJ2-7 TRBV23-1 TGCGCCAGCGGCCCGGACACCTCCTACGAGCAGTACTTC CASGPDTSYEQYF
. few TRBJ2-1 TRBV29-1 TGCAGCGTTGGCCATGCCGGGAGAATTGATGAGCAGTTCTTC CSVGHAGRIDEQFF
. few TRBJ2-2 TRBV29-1 TGCAGCGTTGTCCCCACGAACACCGGGGAGCTGTTTTTT CSVVPTNTGELFF
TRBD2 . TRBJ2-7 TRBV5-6 TGTGCCAGCAGCTTAGGGGCGGGAGAAGAGCAGTACTTC CASSLGAGEEQYF
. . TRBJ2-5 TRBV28 TGTGCCAGCACAGGGACGCCGGTCGAGACCCAGTACTTC CASTGTPVETQYF
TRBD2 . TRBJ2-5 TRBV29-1 TGCAGCGTTGACGGTCTCCATAGCGGGAGAAAACGCTCCGAGACCCAGTACTTC CSVDGLHSGRKRSETQYF
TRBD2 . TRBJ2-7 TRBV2 TGTGCCAGCAGAGCGGCTAGCGGGACCTACGAGCAGTACTTC CASRAASGTYEQYF
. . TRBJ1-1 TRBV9 TGTGCCAGCAGCCCTAAAACTGCCGGGACAGAAGCTTTCTTT CASSPKTAGTEAFF
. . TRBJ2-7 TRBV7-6 TGTGCCAGCAGCTTGTGGACAGAAACCTACGAGCAGTACTTC CASSLWTETYEQYF
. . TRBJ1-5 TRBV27 TGTGCCAGCGGGAGTGTAGGGAGCAATCAGCCCCAGCATTTT CASGSVGSNQPQHF
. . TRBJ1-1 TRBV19 TGTGCCAGTAGTATGGCCCACAGGGCGAACACTGAAGCTTTCTTT CASSMAHRANTEAFF
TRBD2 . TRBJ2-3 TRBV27 TGTGCCAGCAGTCCAACCACTAGCGGGGTCGAGCAGTATTTT CASSPTTSGVEQYF
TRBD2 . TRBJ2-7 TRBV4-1 TGCGCCAGCAGCCAAGATGAAGCGGGAGTTTCCTACGAGCAGTACTTC CASSQDEAGVSYEQYF
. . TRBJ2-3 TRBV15 TGTGCCACCAGGACCGGGACTGATACGCAGTATTTT CATRTGTDTQYF
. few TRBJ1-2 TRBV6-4 TGTGCCAGCAGTGATAGCTTAGACTCCCCGGAAGGCTACACCTTC CASSDSLDSPEGYTF
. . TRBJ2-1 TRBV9 TGTGCCAGCAGCGTGGGGGGCTCCTACAATGAGCAGTTCTTC CASSVGGSYNEQFF
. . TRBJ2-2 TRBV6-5 TGTGCCAGCAGTTACTGGGGGGAGGTCGGGGAGCTGTTTTTT CASSYWGEVGELFF
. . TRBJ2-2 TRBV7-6 TGTGCCAGCAGCCTTACAGGGAACACCGGGGAGCTGTTTTTT CASSLTGNTGELFF
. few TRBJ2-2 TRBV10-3 TGTGCCATCAGTCCAACGGTGAACACCGGGGAGCTGTTTTTT CAISPTVNTGELFF
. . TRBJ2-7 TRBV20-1 TGCAGTGCCCCCCTGGGTCTCGAGCAGTACTTC CSAPLGLEQYF
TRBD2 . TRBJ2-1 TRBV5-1 TGCGCCAGCAGCATCCTAGCGGGAGAGAATGAGCAGTTCTTC CASSILAGENEQFF
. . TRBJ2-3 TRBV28 TGTGCCAGCAGTACGGGGGATACGCAGTATTTT CASSTGDTQYF
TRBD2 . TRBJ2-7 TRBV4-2 TGTGCCAGCAGCCATCCCAAACTAGCGGGAGTGTACGAGCAGTACTTC CASSHPKLAGVYEQYF
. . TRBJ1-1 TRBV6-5 TGTGCCAGCAGTTACTCGGGGGGCGAAGAAGCTTTCTTT CASSYSGGEEAFF
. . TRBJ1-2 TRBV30 TGTGCCTGGAGTGTGGGGGGGATAAGTGGCTACACCTTC CAWSVGGISGYTF
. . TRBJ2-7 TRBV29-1 TGCAGCGTTGAAGGCCGAGTAGGGAGGTCCTACGAGCAGTACTTC CSVEGRVGRSYEQYF
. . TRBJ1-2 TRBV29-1 TGCAGCGTTGACGTTTGGGGGCTTGGCTACACCTTC CSVDVWGLGYTF
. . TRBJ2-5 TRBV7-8 TGTGCCAGCAGCCTTTTAGGGAGCATCGAGACCCAGTACTTC CASSLLGSIETQYF
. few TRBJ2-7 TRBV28 TGTGCCAGCAGTTTATCCGGTGGGCCCTCCTACGAGCAGTACTTC CASSLSGGPSYEQYF
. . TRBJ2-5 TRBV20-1 TGCAGTGCCAGAATTGGGGCGACCCAGTACTTC CSARIGATQYF
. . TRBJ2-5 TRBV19 TGTGCCAGTAGTATGACGCGGCTCCCCCAGGAGACCCAGTACTTC CASSMTRLPQETQYF
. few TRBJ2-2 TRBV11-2 TGTGCCAGCAGCTTAACCGGGGAGCTGTTTTTT CASSLTGELFF
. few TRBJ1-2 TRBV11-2 TGTGCCAGCAGCTTAGAGCTTACCTATGGCTACACCTTC CASSLELTYGYTF
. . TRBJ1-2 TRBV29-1 TGCAGCGTTGATCTGGGAGCGGCTGAGGGCTACACCTTC CSVDLGAAEGYTF
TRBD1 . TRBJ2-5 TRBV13 TGTGCCAGCAGCGTCACAGGGGTCGAGTACCAAGAGACCCAGTACTTC CASSVTGVEYQETQYF
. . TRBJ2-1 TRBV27 TGTGCCAGCCGACCCAGCTCCATCCTCTACAATGAGCAGTTCTTC CASRPSSILYNEQFF